The 17 T cell receptor beta chains given below trace back to one sample, sequenced in a study of cytomegalovirus exposure and HLA in healthy donors (dated by TCRdb to the late 2010s). Library preparation was by the immunoSEQ multiplex PCR assay. For the multiplex PCR, a mixture combining 60 forward primers for TCR Vbeta segments and 13 reverse primers for TCR Jbeta segments was used. TCRdb took over this immuneACCESS table, retaining in-frame rearrangements with V and J assigned. Such tables are incomplete; in checked studies, under half of the missing clones stem from an unresolved V gene, and the remainder is unexplained. The sample yields 90,000 to 140,000 clones; less than 85% were counted once. 8.2% of the sample is taken by the ten largest. Material: PBMCs. The receptors derive from a man in his forties or fifties in good health and CMV-seropositive.

This chain connects TRBV30 to TRBJ2-2, with 8 bases matching TRBD1. The germline gives CDR1 GTSNPN, CDR2 SVGIG (reference sequence). V shed 7 bases, J shed 3 bases, and the junction held 4 bases outside the gene matches. This CDR3 contains 13 residues. The CDR3 here is CALDRADTGELFF. The DNA of the CDR3 is TGTGCCTTGGACAGGGCGGACACCGGGGAGCTGTTTTTT.

The sample holds a few counts of this clone. This chain uses TRBV10-3 with TRBJ1-3; a possible D gene is TRBD1 (5 bases). Trimming took off 2 bases at V and 0 bases at J, with 11 bases between the two ends. This CDR3 is built from 16 residues. Germline values: CDR1 ENHRY, CDR2 SYGVKD. As DNA, the CDR3 is TGTGCCATCAGTGAGCAGGGCAGCCACTCTGGAAACACCATATATTTT. This gives the protein CAISEQGSHSGNTIYF.

The genes are TRBV11-2 and TRBJ2-5, with 7 bases that match TRBD2. After removal of 2 bases from V and 7 bases from J, the junction contained 10 bases not matched to a gene. Germline assignment: CDR1 SGHAT and CDR2 FQNNGV. The length of the CDR3 is 15 residues. CDR3 bases: TGTGCCAGCAGCTTATTGGGGGGGTCGGTTGGGACCCAGTACTTC. This translates into CASSLLGGSVGTQYF.

This chain links TRBV29-1 with TRBJ1-1, with D hard to call. The length of the CDR3 is 12 residues. The germline CDR1 and CDR2 sequences are SQVTM and ANQGSEA. With 4 bases removed from V and 3 bases from J, the gap between germline ends came to 9 bases. As DNA, the CDR3 is TGCAGCGTTGGCAGTTTATACACTGAAGCTTTCTTT. This codes for CSVGSLYTEAFF.

V is TRBV5-5 and J is TRBJ2-5; 11 positions agree with TRBD2. CDR3 length: 15 residues. The junction had 5 bases not matched to a gene; V was cut back by 2 bases and J by 5 bases. In germline, CDR1 is SGHKS, CDR2 YYEKEE (reference sequence). Here the CDR3 DNA reads TGTGCCAGCAGCTTCGGACTAGCGGGTGAGGAGACCCAGTACTTC. Translation gives CASSFGLAGEETQYF.

The rearrangement links TRBV7-2 to TRBJ2-2, with 7 bases aligning to TRBD1. Trimming removed 5 bases from V and 6 bases from J; junction bases left unmatched: 3. Germline CDR1 SGHTA, CDR2 FQGNSA. The CDR3 is 13 residues long. CDR3 bases: TGTGCCAGCAGCCCGACAGGGCCCGGGGAGCTGTTTTTT. This gives the protein CASSPTGPGELFF.

The rearrangement uses TRBV7-2 and TRBJ1-2; D unresolved. V was pared by 5 bases and J by 3 bases, with 16 bases between. The CDR3 totals 15 residues. Germline V gives CDR1 SGHTA, CDR2 FQGNSA. CDR3 nucleotides: TGTGCCAGCAGCCCAGGCGGGAGGCAGGACTATGGCTACACCTTC. Translation gives CASSPGGRQDYGYTF.

The chain recombines TRBV5-4 with TRBJ2-5; TRBD2 matches at 9 bases. Germline lookup yields CDR1 SGHNT and CDR2 YYREEE (reference sequence). J was trimmed by 5 bases and V by 2 bases; bases with no gene match: 7. The CDR3 totals 15 residues. The CDR3 here is CASSFGGRVGETQYF. In DNA form, the CDR3 reads TGTGCCAGCAGCTTTGGCGGGAGGGTTGGTGAGACCCAGTACTTC.

The rearrangement uses TRBV2 and TRBJ1-5; D is undetermined. Germline V lookup: CDR1 SNHLY, CDR2 FYNNEI. Trimming pared 0 bases from V and 6 bases from J, leaving 6 bases between. This CDR3 is built from 13 residues. The CDR3 region is CASSEARAQPQHF. The CDR3 DNA sequence: TGTGCCAGCAGTGAAGCGCGGGCTCAGCCCCAGCATTTT.

J is TRBJ2-3 and V is TRBV5-6; D possibly corresponds to TRBD2 (5 bases). The V gene lost 2 bases and the J gene lost 5 bases, with 15 bases spanning the gap. CDR1 is SGHDT, CDR2 YYEEEE, per germline. CDR3 length: 15 amino acids. This CDR3 is CASSFLAVEEDTQYF. The DNA for the CDR3 is TGTGCCAGCAGCTTCCTGGCCGTGGAGGAAGATACGCAGTATTTT.

This CDR3 is CAITLSVQQDTQYF. The CDR3 DNA is TGTGCCATCACCTTATCAGTACAGCAAGATACGCAGTATTTT. V is TRBV10-3 and J is TRBJ2-3; D not certain. The CDR3 length is 14 residues. From germline, CDR1 is ENHRY and CDR2 SYGVKD. Trimming cost V 7 bases and J 5 bases, with 16 bases left between them.

The chain carries TRBV19 and TRBJ1-1; 10 bases line up with TRBD1. J lost 5 bases, V lost 5 bases, and 11 bases had no gene match. Germline V gene sequence: CDR1 LNHDA, CDR2 SQIVND (reference sequence). This CDR3 is 16 amino acids long. CDR3 amino acids: CASSLPGQGLGTEAFF. The CDR3 DNA reads as TGTGCCAGTAGTTTACCGGGACAGGGGTTAGGGACTGAAGCTTTCTTT. The whole variable domain, filled in from reference TRBV19 and TRBJ1-1, reads DGGITQSPKYLFRKEGQNVTLSCEQNLNHDAMYWYRQDPGQGLRLIYYSQIVNDFQKGDIAEGYSVSREKKESFPLTVTSAQKNPTAFYLCASSLPGQGLGTEAFFGQGTRLTVV.

The chain carries TRBV15 and TRBJ2-3; 7 bases fit TRBD1. After removal of 3 bases from V and 6 bases from J, the junction contained 6 bases not matched to a gene. The CDR3 extends over 14 amino acids. Germline V gene data show CDR1 as LNHNV and CDR2 as YYDKDF (reference sequence). CDR3 in DNA: TGTGCCACCAGCAGTCGGCAGGGGGTCGATACGCAGTATTTT. Residues: CATSSRQGVDTQYF.

This chain joins TRBV30 and TRBJ1-3; D is perhaps TRBD1 (6 bases). The V end lost 2 bases, the J end lost 0 bases, and 14 bases lay between the germline ends. The CDR3 is 16 amino acids. CDR1 and CDR2 from the germline V gene are GTSNPN and SVGIG (reference sequence). The DNA of the CDR3 is TGTGCCTGGAGTCTCTGGACAGCGAGCTCTGGAAACACCATATATTTT. It specifies CAWSLWTASSGNTIYF.

In its sample, this clone was seen a few times. This chain uses TRBV7-2 with TRBJ2-3; TRBD2 is a possible D gene (6 bases). The CDR3 is made up of 18 amino acids. The V gene's germline CDR1 is SGHTA and CDR2 FQGNSA. Trimming took off 1 base at V and 4 bases at J, with 21 bases between the two ends. CDR3 DNA: TGTGCCAGCAGCTTAGGGGTGGGCAAACGGGAGAGGGCAGATACGCAGTATTTT. Translating gives CASSLGVGKRERADTQYF.

This CDR3 reads CASRPFRGLNYGYTF. CDR3 DNA sequence: TGTGCCAGCAGACCCTTTAGGGGGCTGAACTATGGCTACACCTTC. The gene calls are TRBV27 and TRBJ1-2; 7 positions match TRBD1. J lost 2 bases, V lost 6 bases, and 9 bases had no gene match. The CDR3 runs 15 residues. CDR1 MNHEY and CDR2 SMNVEV come from the germline V gene (reference sequence).

The chain couples TRBV29-1 to TRBJ1-1; the D is unclear. Trimming cost V 2 bases and J 7 bases, with 14 bases left between them. The CDR3 is made up of 13 amino acids. Germline V gene sequence: CDR1 SQVTM, CDR2 ANQGSEA. The CDR3 is CSVEIHREGEAFF. The DNA for the CDR3 is TGCAGCGTTGAAATCCATCGGGAGGGTGAAGCTTTCTTT. Drawing the rest from reference TRBV29-1 and TRBJ1-1, the complete variable domain is SAVISQKPSRDICQRGTSLTIQCQVDSQVTMMFWYRQQPGQSLTLIATANQGSEATYESGFVIDKFPISRPNLTFSTLTVSNMSPEDSSIYLCSVEIHREGEAFFGQGTRLTVV.